This paragraph covers one T cell receptor beta chain sequence. The specificity of this receptor is unknown. No base-level quality is on record; no much larger clone is a single base apart. Library prep was done by the immunoSEQ multiplex PCR assay. In TCRdb, the immuneACCESS table is reduced to in-frame sequences with V and J assigned. These tables do not hold every clone; where another copy was compared, an unresolved V gene accounts for under half, and the others remain unexplained. This sample comprises under 95,000 clones, 91% of them detected only once. The leading ten clones occupy around 1.8% of the sample. These data originate in a study of T cell changes during pregnancy in multiple sclerosis (dated by TCRdb to the late 2010s). Some background on the complete study: The study looked at changes in the T cell repertoire across pregnancy in women with multiple sclerosis.

The TCR comes from a female donor in good health, enrolled as a control in a pregnancy study. Sample: peripheral blood, taken after pregnancy.

The bases are TGTGCCAGCAGCTTCAGGAGGAGCAACACTGAAGCTTTCTTT. Its coded protein is CASSFRRSNTEAFF. This chain joins TRBV5-4 to TRBJ1-1; no D segment can be confidently identified. CDR1 SGHNT and CDR2 YYREEE are derived from the germline V gene (reference sequence). The CDR3 covers 14 residues, taking in both the cysteine and the phenylalanine. CDR3 DNA is the only sequence kept; it has 42 bases, read in frame from the first base. The trim is 2 bases for V and 2 bases for J, with a gap of 10 bases between the germline ends.